This T cell receptor (beta chain) emerged from a study of blood T cell repertoires in COVID-19. For the study at large: Italy, Spain and the United States were the sources of the convalescent and acute COVID-19 samples. PBMCs, B-cell-depleted T cells, or T cells were the source of the cDNA or gDNA that made up the material.

This clone was seen a single time. As handled by the study authors: Cell counts per sample came from amplifying reference gene primers. Only in-frame clones appear in the TCRdb table, and some are missing; sequencing was by immunoSEQ multiplex PCR. The V and J calls and clone size come from that table; D and trimming were worked out from the DNA. The table has 240,000 or so clones, about four fifths seen once. Germline V CDR1 and CDR2: SGHRS, YFSETQ. The CDR3 spans 16 residues. V was clipped by 5 bases and J by 7 bases; unmatched bases: 11. Sequencing input: peripheral blood. The chain uses TRBV5-1 and TRBJ2-7; 14 nucleotides line up with TRBD2. The clonotype originates from a man between 25 and 39 years old who had recovered from COVID-19. CDR3 sequence: CASSSSTSGGAEEQYF. CDR3 bases: TGCGCCAGCAGTTCATCGACTAGCGGGGGGGCCGAGGAGCAGTACTTC.